This T cell receptor (beta chain) was retrieved from a study of tumor-infiltrating lymphocytes in primary liver carcinoma. The CDR3 extends over 21 amino acids. Germline lookup yields CDR1 MNHNY and CDR2 SVGAGI (reference sequence). The study co-extracted DNA and RNA from around 20-30 mg of unsorted bulk tissue. To note about this clonotype: The junction departs from germline at one end; a sequencing error may be responsible.

TCR beta cDNA was prepared out of around 460 ng total RNA by means of a constant-region primer. Libraries for TCR beta were built through three nested multiplex PCR rounds, which together made up a slightly modified ARM-PCR procedure. Researchers ran the first two PCR rounds for approximately 9 cycles each with TRBV1-TRBV30 forward primers and a C-beta reverse primer. TCRdb itself ran the multiplex PCR reads through MiXCR, one entry per CDR3 protein. The table includes some 120,000 distinct CDR3 sequences, 55% to 65% detected once. The receptor's source is a woman in her sixties or seventies with primary liver carcinoma and hepatitis B virus infection. Sequencing was performed on liver tumor tissue from sampling region 1. Stated subset: tumor region T1, superior pole. The chain joins TRBV6-6 to TRBJ2-3; TRBD2 agrees at 11 bases. CDR3 amino acids: CANSYPLQATSGGSLTDTQYF. As DNA, the CDR3 is TGTGCCAACAGTTACCCCTTACAAGCCACTAGCGGGGGTTCGTTGACAGATACGCAGTATTTT.